This is a list of T cell receptor beta chains from one sample in a study of regulatory T cells in long-lasting Graves disease. MiXCR, applied by TCRdb to the multiplex PCR reads, yields one record per CDR3 protein. The sample lists hundreds of thousands of distinct CDR3 sequences; 15% to 20% were seen once. This sample was shared with a second study, whose subject was T cells in Graves' hyperthyroidism and ophthalmopathy.

The specimen was peripheral blood mononuclear cells (PBMCs), collected at new diagnosis, from a patient treated with antithyroid drugs. Receptor source: a woman aged 25 to 45 with Graves disease. Both conserved end residues are part of each CDR3. The D gene is left open where the match is weak. The listing skips clone size in some rows; elsewhere it reads once, few, many or a size class.

V gene: TRBV10-3; clone size: many; J gene: TRBJ1-4; CDR3 length: 15; D gene: TRBD1; CDR3 protein: CAIRKFGTGDEKLFF; CDR3 DNA: TGTGCCATCAGGAAATTCGGGACAGGGGATGAAAAACTGTTTTTT
V gene: TRBV20-1; clone size: many; J gene: TRBJ2-3; CDR3 length: 13; D gene: NA; CDR3 protein: CSAEKRGTDTQYF; CDR3 DNA: TGCAGTGCTGAAAAGCGGGGCACAGATACGCAGTATTTT
V gene: TRBV29-1; clone size: many; J gene: TRBJ1-3; CDR3 length: 13; D gene: NA; CDR3 protein: CSVEVGIVNTIYF; CDR3 DNA: TGCAGCGTTGAAGTAGGGATCGTAAACACCATATATTTT
V gene: TRBV5-6; clone size: NA; J gene: TRBJ2-2; CDR3 length: 14; D gene: NA; CDR3 protein: CASSNRDNAGELFF; CDR3 DNA: TGTGCCAGCAGCAACCGGGACAATGCCGGGGAGCTGTTTTTT
V gene: TRBV5-1; clone size: NA; J gene: TRBJ2-7; CDR3 length: 16; D gene: NA; CDR3 protein: CASSLVLGERAYEQYF; CDR3 DNA: TGCGCCAGCAGCTTGGTTCTGGGAGAGCGAGCCTACGAGCAGTACTTC
V gene: TRBV11-2; clone size: few; J gene: TRBJ2-1; CDR3 length: 11; D gene: NA; CDR3 protein: CASSLSGLRFF; CDR3 DNA: TGTGCCAGCAGCTTATCTGGTTTGAGGTTCTTC
V gene: TRBV7-9; clone size: many; J gene: TRBJ2-5; CDR3 length: 17; D gene: TRBD2; CDR3 protein: CASSLAQTSGTQETQYF; CDR3 DNA: TGTGCCAGCAGCTTAGCCCAGACTAGCGGGACCCAAGAGACCCAGTACTTC
V gene: TRBV28; clone size: many; J gene: TRBJ1-2; CDR3 length: 16; D gene: TRBD1; CDR3 protein: CASSAPRQGANYGYTF; CDR3 DNA: TGTGCCAGCAGTGCCCCCCGACAGGGAGCTAACTATGGCTACACCTTC
V gene: TRBV6-1; clone size: few; J gene: TRBJ2-3; CDR3 length: 15; D gene: TRBD2; CDR3 protein: CASSVRAGEVDTQYF; CDR3 DNA: TGTGCCAGCAGTGTCCGGGCGGGAGAGGTAGATACGCAGTATTTT
V gene: TRBV27; clone size: NA; J gene: TRBJ1-5; CDR3 length: 15; D gene: TRBD1; CDR3 protein: CASNSGTGVNQPQHF; CDR3 DNA: TGTGCCAGCAACTCCGGGACAGGAGTCAATCAGCCCCAGCATTTT
V gene: TRBV7-6; clone size: NA; J gene: TRBJ2-7; CDR3 length: 16; D gene: TRBD1; CDR3 protein: CASSPGWDRGPYEQYF; CDR3 DNA: TGTGCCAGCAGCCCCGGGTGGGACAGGGGACCCTACGAGCAGTACTTC
V gene: TRBV11-2; clone size: many; J gene: TRBJ1-1; CDR3 length: 15; D gene: TRBD1; CDR3 protein: CASSLQGLVSTEAFF; CDR3 DNA: TGTGCCAGCAGCCTACAGGGGCTTGTAAGCACTGAAGCTTTCTTT
V gene: TRBV7-9; clone size: NA; J gene: TRBJ2-1; CDR3 length: 12; D gene: NA; CDR3 protein: CASDFSNNEQFF; CDR3 DNA: TGTGCCAGCGATTTTAGTAACAATGAGCAGTTCTTC
V gene: TRBV12-3/TRBV12-4; clone size: many; J gene: TRBJ2-2; CDR3 length: 15; D gene: NA; CDR3 protein: CASSWTAPNTGELFF; CDR3 DNA: TGTGCCAGCAGCTGGACAGCGCCGAACACCGGGGAGCTGTTTTTT
V gene: TRBV27; clone size: few; J gene: TRBJ1-1; CDR3 length: 17; D gene: NA; CDR3 protein: CASSDPSIGGHGRVAFF; CDR3 DNA: TGTGCCAGCAGTGACCCCTCCATTGGGGGGCACGGGAGAGTAGCTTTCTTT
V gene: TRBV7-3; clone size: many; J gene: TRBJ1-6; CDR3 length: 13; D gene: NA; CDR3 protein: CASSPGPGSPLHF; CDR3 DNA: TGTGCCAGCAGCCCCGGGCCCGGTTCACCCCTCCACTTT
V gene: TRBV6-1; clone size: many; J gene: TRBJ2-3; CDR3 length: 14; D gene: NA; CDR3 protein: CASSEGQDADTQYF; CDR3 DNA: TGTGCCAGCAGTGAGGGACAAGACGCAGATACGCAGTATTTT
V gene: TRBV7-8; clone size: few; J gene: TRBJ1-5; CDR3 length: 15; D gene: NA; CDR3 protein: CASSLAAGGNQPQHF; CDR3 DNA: TGTGCCAGCAGCTTAGCAGCAGGAGGCAATCAGCCCCAGCATTTT
V gene: TRBV6-1; clone size: few; J gene: TRBJ2-1; CDR3 length: 15; D gene: NA; CDR3 protein: CASSRGLSGTNEQFF; CDR3 DNA: TGTGCCAGCAGTCGGGGACTTAGCGGTACTAATGAGCAGTTCTTC
V gene: TRBV20-1; clone size: few; J gene: TRBJ2-1; CDR3 length: 14; D gene: TRBD2; CDR3 protein: CSATLAGAYNEQFF; CDR3 DNA: TGCAGTGCTACCCTAGCGGGGGCCTACAATGAGCAGTTCTTC
V gene: TRBV27; clone size: many; J gene: TRBJ1-5; CDR3 length: 15; D gene: NA; CDR3 protein: CASSFSGGGASAQHF; CDR3 DNA: TGTGCCAGCAGTTTTTCGGGCGGAGGGGCTTCGGCCCAGCATTTT
V gene: TRBV2; clone size: few; J gene: TRBJ2-2; CDR3 length: 13; D gene: NA; CDR3 protein: CASRTARVGELFF; CDR3 DNA: TGTGCCAGCAGAACGGCGCGGGTCGGGGAGCTGTTTTTT
V gene: TRBV28; clone size: many; J gene: TRBJ1-4; CDR3 length: 13; D gene: NA; CDR3 protein: CASSVQGEEKLFF; CDR3 DNA: TGTGCCAGCAGTGTCCAGGGTGAGGAAAAACTGTTTTTT
V gene: TRBV6-1; clone size: many; J gene: TRBJ1-5; CDR3 length: 13; D gene: NA; CDR3 protein: CASSEQYNQPQHF; CDR3 DNA: TGTGCCAGCAGTGAACAGTACAATCAGCCCCAGCATTTT
V gene: TRBV30; clone size: few; J gene: TRBJ1-2; CDR3 length: 11; D gene: TRBD1; CDR3 protein: CAWTRQGDYTF; CDR3 DNA: TGTGCCTGGACTAGACAGGGTGACTACACCTTC
V gene: TRBV29-1; clone size: NA; J gene: TRBJ2-5; CDR3 length: 13; D gene: NA; CDR3 protein: CSVDPTGRQTQYF; CDR3 DNA: TGCAGCGTTGACCCCACAGGGCGACAGACCCAGTACTTC
V gene: TRBV29-1; clone size: NA; J gene: TRBJ2-6; CDR3 length: 16; D gene: TRBD1; CDR3 protein: CSVWTGSLSGANVLTF; CDR3 DNA: TGCAGCGTTTGGACAGGGAGTCTGTCCGGGGCCAACGTCCTGACTTTC
V gene: TRBV12-3/TRBV12-4; clone size: many; J gene: TRBJ2-1; CDR3 length: 17; D gene: TRBD2; CDR3 protein: CASSLVRLAGFYNEQFF; CDR3 DNA: TGTGCCAGCAGTTTAGTCCGTCTAGCGGGATTCTACAATGAGCAGTTCTTC
V gene: TRBV4-2; clone size: NA; J gene: TRBJ2-1; CDR3 length: 16; D gene: TRBD2; CDR3 protein: CASSQGWAGEYNEQFF; CDR3 DNA: TGTGCCAGCAGCCAAGGGTGGGCGGGAGAGTACAATGAGCAGTTCTTC
V gene: TRBV2; clone size: NA; J gene: TRBJ2-2; CDR3 length: 16; D gene: TRBD1; CDR3 protein: CASSASGQGVTGELFF; CDR3 DNA: TGTGCCAGCAGTGCCTCGGGACAGGGGGTCACCGGGGAGCTGTTTTTT
V gene: TRBV2; clone size: many; J gene: TRBJ2-3; CDR3 length: 14; D gene: TRBD1; CDR3 protein: CASRDRVVTDTQYF; CDR3 DNA: TGTGCCAGCAGGGACAGGGTAGTGACAGATACGCAGTATTTT
V gene: TRBV12-5; clone size: many; J gene: TRBJ2-5; CDR3 length: 15; D gene: TRBD2; CDR3 protein: CASGLGGGGQETQYF; CDR3 DNA: TGTGCTAGTGGTTTGGGTGGGGGGGGACAAGAGACCCAGTACTTC
V gene: TRBV3-1; clone size: many; J gene: TRBJ1-1; CDR3 length: 15; D gene: NA; CDR3 protein: CASSQDTGLNTEAFF; CDR3 DNA: TGTGCCAGCAGCCAAGATACTGGACTTAACACTGAAGCTTTCTTT
V gene: TRBV30; clone size: NA; J gene: TRBJ2-3; CDR3 length: 15; D gene: TRBD1; CDR3 protein: CASTGTGARIDTQYF; CDR3 DNA: TGTGCCTCAACCGGGACAGGGGCCCGAATAGATACGCAGTATTTT
V gene: TRBV10-3; clone size: NA; J gene: TRBJ2-7; CDR3 length: 14; D gene: NA; CDR3 protein: CAISDSLAGREQYF; CDR3 DNA: TGTGCCATCAGTGACTCACTAGCAGGGCGTGAGCAGTACTTC
V gene: TRBV6-2/TRBV6-3; clone size: many; J gene: TRBJ2-1; CDR3 length: 14; D gene: NA; CDR3 protein: CASKRGGNENEQFF; CDR3 DNA: TGTGCCAGCAAGCGAGGGGGGAACGAGAATGAGCAGTTCTTC
V gene: TRBV6-1; clone size: few; J gene: TRBJ2-7; CDR3 length: 15; D gene: NA; CDR3 protein: CATNPLALISYEQYF; CDR3 DNA: TGTGCCACCAATCCCTTAGCGCTAATATCCTACGAGCAGTACTTC
V gene: TRBV12-3/TRBV12-4; clone size: many; J gene: TRBJ2-7; CDR3 length: 12; D gene: NA; CDR3 protein: CASSSNRPEQYF; CDR3 DNA: TGTGCCAGCAGTTCGAACAGGCCCGAGCAGTACTTC
V gene: TRBV19; clone size: few; J gene: TRBJ1-5; CDR3 length: 15; D gene: NA; CDR3 protein: CASSILLRGNQPQHF; CDR3 DNA: TGTGCCAGTAGTATCCTATTAAGGGGGAATCAGCCCCAGCATTTT
V gene: TRBV29-1; clone size: NA; J gene: TRBJ1-5; CDR3 length: 12; D gene: NA; CDR3 protein: CSVVEENQPQHF; CDR3 DNA: TGCAGCGTTGTGGAAGAAAATCAGCCCCAGCATTTT
V gene: TRBV6-1; clone size: many; J gene: TRBJ1-1; CDR3 length: 16; D gene: NA; CDR3 protein: CASLFPGQSTAAEAFF; CDR3 DNA: TGTGCCAGCCTCTTTCCGGGACAATCAACGGCGGCTGAAGCTTTCTTT
V gene: TRBV5-5; clone size: many; J gene: TRBJ2-5; CDR3 length: 13; D gene: TRBD2; CDR3 protein: CASKAGGGETQYF; CDR3 DNA: TGTGCCAGCAAGGCAGGCGGGGGAGAGACCCAGTACTTC
V gene: TRBV5-5; clone size: few; J gene: TRBJ1-5; CDR3 length: 14; D gene: NA; CDR3 protein: CASSSGPTLGPQHF; CDR3 DNA: TGTGCCAGCAGTTCGGGACCTACTCTAGGGCCCCAGCATTTT
V gene: TRBV5-4; clone size: few; J gene: TRBJ1-2; CDR3 length: 12; D gene: NA; CDR3 protein: CASSLALGGYTF; CDR3 DNA: TGTGCCAGCAGCTTGGCCTTGGGTGGCTACACCTTC
V gene: TRBV5-5; clone size: NA; J gene: TRBJ2-1; CDR3 length: 12; D gene: NA; CDR3 protein: CASSNSISEQFF; CDR3 DNA: TGTGCCAGCAGCAATAGCATCAGTGAGCAGTTCTTC
V gene: TRBV5-6; clone size: NA; J gene: TRBJ1-5; CDR3 length: 14; D gene: NA; CDR3 protein: CASSLGAVGQPQHF; CDR3 DNA: TGTGCCAGCAGCTTGGGGGCCGTCGGGCAGCCCCAGCATTTT
V gene: TRBV24-1; clone size: NA; J gene: TRBJ2-2; CDR3 length: 16; D gene: TRBD1; CDR3 protein: CATSEFGTGATGELFF; CDR3 DNA: TGTGCCACCAGTGAATTCGGGACAGGGGCCACCGGGGAGCTGTTTTTT
V gene: TRBV24-1; clone size: NA; J gene: TRBJ1-2; CDR3 length: 16; D gene: NA; CDR3 protein: CATSDPLKEANYGYTF; CDR3 DNA: TGTGCCACCAGTGACCCGTTAAAGGAGGCTAACTATGGCTACACCTTC
V gene: TRBV4-1; clone size: NA; J gene: TRBJ1-1; CDR3 length: 15; D gene: NA; CDR3 protein: CASSQAGRGDTEAFF; CDR3 DNA: TGCGCCAGCAGCCAAGCTGGGAGGGGGGATACTGAAGCTTTCTTT
V gene: TRBV28; clone size: many; J gene: TRBJ2-3; CDR3 length: 12; D gene: NA; CDR3 protein: CASKASTDTQYF; CDR3 DNA: TGTGCCAGCAAGGCCTCCACAGATACGCAGTATTTT
V gene: TRBV18; clone size: many; J gene: TRBJ2-7; CDR3 length: 13; D gene: NA; CDR3 protein: CASSPPISYEQYF; CDR3 DNA: TGTGCCAGCTCACCTCCGATATCCTACGAGCAGTACTTC
V gene: TRBV10-2; clone size: NA; J gene: TRBJ2-7; CDR3 length: 13; D gene: NA; CDR3 protein: CASSWGRFDEQYF; CDR3 DNA: TGCGCCAGCAGTTGGGGTCGTTTCGACGAGCAGTACTTC
V gene: TRBV14; clone size: many; J gene: TRBJ2-1; CDR3 length: 15; D gene: TRBD2; CDR3 protein: CASSQLAGGNNEQFF; CDR3 DNA: TGTGCCAGCAGCCAGTTAGCGGGGGGTAACAATGAGCAGTTCTTC
V gene: TRBV28; clone size: NA; J gene: TRBJ1-2; CDR3 length: 18; D gene: TRBD1; CDR3 protein: CASSLRGTGTVFNYGYTF; CDR3 DNA: TGTGCCAGCAGTTTGCGGGGGACCGGGACAGTTTTCAACTATGGCTACACCTTC